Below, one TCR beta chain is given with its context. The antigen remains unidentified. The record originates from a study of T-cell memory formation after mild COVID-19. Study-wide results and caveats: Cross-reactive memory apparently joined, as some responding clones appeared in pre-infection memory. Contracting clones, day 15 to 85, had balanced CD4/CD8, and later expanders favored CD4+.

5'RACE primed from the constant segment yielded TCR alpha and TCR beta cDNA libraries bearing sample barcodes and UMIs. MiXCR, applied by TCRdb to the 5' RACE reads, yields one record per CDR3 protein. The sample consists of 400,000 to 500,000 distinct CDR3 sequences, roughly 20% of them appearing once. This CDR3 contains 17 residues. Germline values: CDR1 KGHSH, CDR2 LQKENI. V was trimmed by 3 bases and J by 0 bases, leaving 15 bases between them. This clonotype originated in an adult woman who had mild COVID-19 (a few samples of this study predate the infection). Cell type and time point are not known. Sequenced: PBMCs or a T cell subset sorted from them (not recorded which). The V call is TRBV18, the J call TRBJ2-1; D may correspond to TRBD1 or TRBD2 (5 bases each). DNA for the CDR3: TGTGCCAGCTCACCGGCTGGTTGGGGGAGCTCCTACAATGAGCAGTTCTTC. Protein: CASSPAGWGSSYNEQFF.